A single sample gave rise to the 16 T cell receptor beta chains below, sequenced in a study of human T cells and chemical hapten exposure. Time point defined: patch test 2, 6 weeks after DPC sensitization. Treatment indicated: therapeutic diphenylcyclopropenone sensitization with weekly scalp DPC. Each CDR3 protein is one row after TCRdb ran MiXCR on the RACE reads. In the table there are 100,000 or so distinct CDR3 sequences, about 10% of which are singletons. Here the sequenced sample was whole blood, taken in connection with sensitization to the hapten diphenylcyclopropenone (DPC). The receptors shown here come from a man aged 35 to 55 with alopecia areata. Some clones in this sample may be carry-over from other donors' samples.

CDR3 protein: CASSGPSGQQTDTQHF. CDR3 sequence (DNA): TGTGCCAGCAGCGGCCCCTCGGGGCAGCAAACAGATACGCAGCATTTT. The J gene is TRBJ2-3, the V gene TRBV9; the D gene is possibly TRBD1 (5 bases). The J call is uncertain, as TRBJ1-5 better fits the DNA end. CDR3 size: 16 residues. Germline V gene data show CDR1 as SGDLS and CDR2 as YYNGEE.

This chain links TRBV6-6 with TRBJ2-1, with D perhaps TRBD2 (5 bases). The germline V and J ends were trimmed by 5 bases and 7 bases, with 9 bases remaining between them. The CDR3 extends over 12 amino acids. CDR1 MNHNY and CDR2 SVGAGI come from the germline V gene (reference sequence). CDR3 in amino acids: CASSTGWNEQFF. CDR3 DNA sequence: TGTGCCAGCAGTACGGGGTGGAATGAGCAGTTCTTC.

V usage is TRBV7-2 and J usage is TRBJ1-2, with TRBD1 as a possible D gene (6 bases). The V end was cut by 5 bases, the J end by 2 bases, with 18 bases between. The germline gives CDR1 SGHTA, CDR2 FQGNSA. The length of the CDR3 is 16 residues. CDR3 protein: CASSPQTGGGNYGYTF. CDR3 in DNA: TGTGCCAGCAGCCCACAAACGGGAGGGGGGAACTATGGCTACACCTTC.

V and J are TRBV23-1 and TRBJ2-7; 11 positions agree with TRBD2. TRBV23-1 is known as an ORF, though its function is uncertain. The junction had 7 bases not matched to a gene; V was cut back by 10 bases and J by 2 bases. The CDR3 loop spans 14 amino acids. The DNA of the CDR3 is TGCGCCATCAAAGGGACTAGCGGAACCTACGAGCAGTACGTC. Its protein product is CAIKGTSGTYEQYV.

There are many counts of this clonotype. The chain combines TRBV28 with TRBJ1-5; 8 bases fit TRBD1. Germline loops: CDR1 MDHEN, CDR2 SYDVKM. This CDR3 spans 13 amino acids. The J segment lost 4 bases and the V segment lost 8 bases, leaving 4 bases of the junction unmatched. The DNA of the CDR3 is TGTGCCAGCCTAGGACAGGGAAATCAGCCCCAGCATTTT. It codes for CASLGQGNQPQHF.

This clonotype was picked up many times. This rearrangement joins TRBV6-2 or TRBV6-3 to TRBJ1-1, with 7 nucleotides matching TRBD1. The germline V gene has CDR1 MNHEY and CDR2 SVGEGT. The CDR3 sequence is 16 residues long. J was trimmed by 0 bases and V by 2 bases; bases with no gene match: 6. CDR3 bases: TGTGCCAGCAGTTACGGGGGGGGACAGCTGAACACTGAAGCTTTCTTT. It is translated as CASSYGGGQLNTEAFF.

The rearrangement links TRBV20-1 to TRBJ2-1; 8 bases are shared with TRBD2. The CDR3 loop spans 16 amino acids. The germline V gene has CDR1 DFQATT and CDR2 SNEGSKA (reference sequence). V trimming: 1 base; J trimming: 0 bases; junction bases outside the gene matches: 5. The DNA of the CDR3 is TGCAGTGCTAGAGGCTTAGGGACTAGCTCCTACAATGAGCAGTTCTTC. This sequence encodes CSARGLGTSSYNEQFF.

The rearrangement links TRBV5-5 to TRBJ2-3, with D possibly being TRBD1 (6 bases). Trimming cost V 8 bases and J 5 bases, with 12 bases left between them. Germline assignment: CDR1 SGHKS and CDR2 YYEKEE (reference sequence). The CDR3 length is 12 residues. As DNA, the CDR3 is TGTGCCAGTACAGGGTCGGTAGATACGCAGTATTTT. The encoded protein is CASTGSVDTQYF.

This sequence joins TRBV27 and TRBJ2-5; 8 bases agree with TRBD2. Germline V lookup: CDR1 MNHEY, CDR2 SMNVEV (reference sequence). The V segment lost 6 bases and the J segment 1 base; nucleotides outside the gene matches: 13. This CDR3 spans 17 amino acids. CDR3 DNA: TGTGCCAGCAGCCAATATAGCGGGACTTCCTTCCAAGAGACCCAGTACTTC. Amino acids: CASSQYSGTSFQETQYF.

The sample holds a few counts of this clonotype. The rearrangement joins TRBV5-1 to TRBJ2-2, with TRBD1 identical over 8 bases. This CDR3 has 15 amino acids. V trimming: 3 bases; J trimming: 2 bases; junction bases outside the gene matches: 3. The germline gives CDR1 SGHRS, CDR2 YFSETQ. The chain's CDR3 is CASSWGQVNTGELFF. The CDR3 DNA is TGCGCCAGCAGCTGGGGACAGGTTAACACCGGGGAGCTGTTTTTT.

The rearrangement links TRBV6-2 or TRBV6-3 to TRBJ2-4; 7 nucleotides agree with TRBD2. CDR1 is MNHEY, CDR2 SVGEGT, per germline. The CDR3 is made up of 16 amino acids. Trimming took 4 bases from V and 0 from J; bases not matched to a gene: 6. This CDR3 reads CASSFGGLQAKNIQYF. The CDR3 nucleotides are TGTGCCAGCAGTTTTGGGGGACTACAAGCCAAAAACATTCAGTACTTC.

This clonotype was detected a few times. The gene calls are TRBV28 and TRBJ2-7; D is unresolved. Trimming took 5 bases from V and 2 from J, leaving 7 bases between them. Germline V lookup: CDR1 MDHEN, CDR2 SYDVKM. The length of the CDR3 is 12 residues. The CDR3 here is CASSVVAYEQYF. The CDR3 DNA reads as TGTGCCAGCAGTGTCGTCGCCTACGAGCAGTACTTC.

The chain uses TRBV6-2 or TRBV6-3 and TRBJ1-1; D is undetermined. CDR3 length: 13 amino acids. V lost 8 bases and J lost 4, with 14 bases in between. Germline CDR1 is MNHEY and CDR2 is SVGEGT. The CDR3 sequence is CASDDGLGTEAFF. DNA for the CDR3: TGTGCCAGCGATGACGGATTGGGCACTGAAGCTTTCTTT.

This clonotype was observed a handful of times. The rearrangement links TRBV21-1 to TRBJ2-7; the table's TRBD2 call for D was not verified on the DNA. TRBV21-1 represents a pseudogene. The CDR3 consists of 15 residues. In DNA form, the CDR3 reads TGTGCCAGCAGCAAAGGGACTAGCCCATCCTACGAGCAGTACGTC. As protein: CASSKGTSPSYEQYV.

There are many counts of this clonotype. J is TRBJ1-5 and V is TRBV15; a weak D match, TRBD1 (5 bases). The V gene lost 0 bases and the J gene lost 7 bases, with 13 bases spanning the gap. CDR3 length: 15 amino acids. CDR1 LNHNV and CDR2 YYDKDF come from the germline V gene (reference sequence). The CDR3 region is CATSRDRGEGQPQHF. The CDR3 DNA sequence: TGTGCCACCAGCAGAGATAGGGGTGAAGGCCAGCCCCAGCATTTT.

This clonotype was observed a handful of times. This sequence joins TRBV12-3 or TRBV12-4 and TRBJ2-7, with 9 nucleotides matching TRBD1. CDR3 length: 15 residues. V trimming: 7 bases; J trimming: 1 base; junction bases outside the gene matches: 8. The CDR3 nucleotides read TGTGCCAGCAAACCCCTCGGACAGGGGTCCTACGAGCAGTACTTC. Residues: CASKPLGQGSYEQYF.